This paragraph reports one T cell receptor (beta chain). Trimming shortened V by 2 bases and J by 8 bases, and 15 bases separated the two germline ends. This CDR3 is built from 15 residues. The V gene's germline CDR1 is MNHEY and CDR2 SMNVEV (reference sequence). This entry comes from a study of shared clonotypes between healthy human individuals. TCRdb's copy holds only in-frame clones and misses some; the assay was immunoSEQ multiplex PCR. The repertoire holds approximately 1.1 million clones, with roughly 74% as singletons. The chain combines TRBV27 with TRBJ2-2; weak D call: TRBD1 (6 bases). The clonotype was recovered from a man younger than 35 in good health. Some clones in this sample may be carry-over from other donors' samples. Sample: memory CD4+ T cells from PBMCs. Regarding subset: CD45RA-negative fraction. In DNA, the CDR3 is TGTGCCAGCAGTTTAGGTGGCAGGGGTTTAGGGGAGCTGTTTTTT. This encodes CASSLGGRGLGELFF.